This TCR beta chain appears in the sequencing data of a study of CD8 T cells in Susac syndrome. Germline V CDR1 and CDR2: SQVTM, ANQGSEA. J gave up 3 bases and V 7 bases, and 5 bases lay outside the gene matches. This CDR3 spans 13 amino acids. Memory subsets for TEMRA sorting were defined by CD27 and CD45RA staining. The RNA, about 0.45 to 1 ug, was put through reverse transcription using random hexamers. An immunoSEQ multiplex PCR amplified TCR beta CDR3 over 54 Vbeta and 13 Jbeta. One entry per CDR3 protein, called by TCRdb with MiXCR from the immunoSEQ multiplex PCR reads. The profile shows about 2,000 distinct CDR3 sequences, under 75% of them singletons.

The V and J genes are TRBV29-1 and TRBJ1-1; 10 bases line up with TRBD1. Sequencing was done on a sample of CD8+ TEMRA cells from PBMCs. Subset here: FACS-sorted terminally differentiated effector memory CD8+ T cells re-expressing CD45RA (CD8+ TEMRA). This sequence originates from a human donor with Susac syndrome. The CDR3 DNA sequence: TGCAGCGCGGGACAGGGGCCGGACACTGAAGCTTTCTTT. Protein product: CSAGQGPDTEAFF.